This T cell receptor (beta chain) emerged from a study of blood T cell repertoires in COVID-19. Here immunoSEQ multiplex PCR was the method, and the copy in TCRdb shows in-frame clones only, minus some. The data hold 90,000 to 130,000 clones, with 82% observed a single time. The CDR3 is made up of 13 amino acids. CDR1 and CDR2 (germline): SNHLY, FYNNEI. The ends were cut back, 4 bases at V and 7 bases at J, with 10 bases in the middle. The gene calls are TRBV2 and TRBJ2-2, with D tentatively TRBD2 (5 bases). The sequenced sample was peripheral blood. This TCR was recovered from an older woman with acute or convalescent COVID-19. CDR3 in DNA: TGTGCCAGCAGTGCCAGCCGGGGCGGGGAGCTGTTTTTT. Protein: CASSASRGGELFF. The full variable domain, its missing parts supplied by reference TRBV2 and TRBJ2-2, is EPEVTQTPSHQVTQMGQEVILRCVPISNHLYFYWYRQILGQKVEFLVSFYNNEISEKSEIFDDQFSVERPDGSNFTLKIRSTKLEDSAMYFCASSASRGGELFFGEGSRLTVL.